Presented here are 18 T cell receptor beta chains from one specimen sequenced in a study of regulatory T cells in long-lasting Graves disease. Time point here: newly diagnosed GD, antithyroid drugs for less than 3 months. Extracted RNA from PBMCs served as the source of the TCR library. Construction of the TCR beta libraries employed iRepertoire HTBI primers in conjunction with Arm-PCR of CDR3 regions. TCRdb processed the multiplex PCR reads anew with MiXCR; each CDR3 protein has one entry. There are roughly 520,000 distinct CDR3 sequences in the sample; about 12% occur only once, and approximately 9% lies in the top ten. These data also formed part of another study, on T cells in Graves' hyperthyroidism and ophthalmopathy.

This sample comprised peripheral blood mononuclear cells (PBMCs), obtained at new diagnosis, from a patient treated with antithyroid drugs. Receptors were obtained from a woman in her twenties or thirties with Graves disease.

This clonotype was seen ten or more times. V gene TRBV6-2 or TRBV6-3 combines with J gene TRBJ2-7; D gene ambiguous. This CDR3 contains 13 residues. The germline V gene has CDR1 MNHEY and CDR2 SVGEGT. V shed 2 bases and J shed 4 bases, with 9 bases lying between them. The CDR3 is CASSYDSWYEQYF. The CDR3 DNA reads as TGTGCCAGCAGTTACGATAGCTGGTACGAGCAGTACTTC.

The V gene is TRBV11-1, the J gene TRBJ2-7, with 10 bases matching TRBD2. V dropped 5 bases and J dropped 6; count of bases not matched to a gene: 4. Germline V lookup: CDR1 SGHAT, CDR2 FQDESV (reference sequence). The length of the CDR3 is 13 residues. The CDR3 protein is CASSPGLAVEQYF. CDR3 in DNA: TGTGCCAGCAGCCCCGGACTAGCGGTCGAGCAGTACTTC. The full variable domain, completed using reference TRBV11-1 and TRBJ2-7, is EAEVAQSPRYKITEKSQAVAFWCDPISGHATLYWYRQILGQGPELLVQFQDESVVDDSQLPKDRFSAERLKGVDSTLKIQPAELGDSAMYLCASSPGLAVEQYFGPGTRLTVT.

Ten or more counts support this clonotype. V usage is TRBV6-2 or TRBV6-3 and J usage is TRBJ2-3; the D gene is possibly TRBD2 (6 bases). V shed 0 bases and J shed 4 bases, with 17 bases lying between them. CDR3 length: 17 residues. Looked up from germline, CDR1 is MNHEY and CDR2 is SVGEGT. The DNA for the CDR3 is TGTGCCAGCAGTTACTCCCCCTTAGCGGAGCACTCAGATACGCAGTATTTT. This encodes CASSYSPLAEHSDTQYF.

This clonotype was seen repeatedly, ten times or more. The chain links TRBV28 to TRBJ2-7; 8 bases agree with TRBD2. The V gene's germline CDR1 is MDHEN and CDR2 SYDVKM. CDR3 length: 17 residues. V lost 2 bases, J lost 4 bases, and 13 bases stayed unmatched. The CDR3 DNA sequence: TGTGCCAGCAGTTTAGGCCGGGAGGGGTGGGCCCCTTACGAGCAGTACTTC. Protein: CASSLGREGWAPYEQYF.

In its sample, this clonotype was seen once. This sequence joins TRBV24-1 and TRBJ2-7; 8 nucleotides agree with TRBD2. CDR3 length: 16 amino acids. Unmatched junction bases numbered 9, after V lost 0 bases and J lost 6 bases. In germline, CDR1 is KGHDR, CDR2 SFDVKD. This CDR3 reads CATSDLTSGLYAEQYF. The CDR3 nucleotides are TGTGCCACCAGTGATTTGACTAGCGGACTTTACGCCGAGCAGTACTTC.

This clonotype was recorded at least ten times. This rearrangement joins TRBV19 to TRBJ2-2; 7 bases match TRBD1. The CDR3 covers 16 residues. CDR1 LNHDA and CDR2 SQIVND come from the germline V gene (reference sequence). Trimming removed 3 bases from V and 6 bases from J; junction bases left unmatched: 10. The CDR3 sequence: CASSILTGMVAGELFF. As DNA, the CDR3 is TGTGCCAGTAGTATCCTGACAGGGATGGTCGCCGGGGAGCTGTTTTTT.

This clonotype was detected many times. The rearrangement uses TRBV15 and TRBJ1-2; 7 bases map to TRBD1. From germline, CDR1 is LNHNV and CDR2 YYDKDF (reference sequence). The CDR3 covers 16 residues. V dropped 6 bases and J dropped 7; count of bases not matched to a gene: 17. The CDR3 loop is CATRDGGTGVNAGYTF. The CDR3 DNA reads TGTGCCACCAGAGATGGGGGCACAGGGGTTAACGCTGGCTACACCTTC.

This clonotype has just a few counts. The chain uses TRBV5-1 and TRBJ2-5; D remains unclear. The CDR3 has 14 residues. With 0 bases removed from V and 1 base from J, the gap between germline ends came to 7 bases. Germline CDR1 is SGHRS and CDR2 is YFSETQ. The CDR3: CASSLVPVQETQYF. The CDR3 bases are TGCGCCAGCAGCTTGGTCCCAGTCCAAGAGACCCAGTACTTC.

The chain combines TRBV11-2 with TRBJ2-3; 7 nucleotides match TRBD2. This CDR3 comprises 15 residues. Germline CDR1 reads SGHAT; CDR2 reads FQNNGV. Trimming took 5 bases from V and 6 from J; bases not matched to a gene: 11. In DNA form, the CDR3 reads TGTGCCAGCAGCGGGACTACGACTCGCTCGGATACGCAGTATTTT. It translates to CASSGTTTRSDTQYF.

This clonotype was counted many times. The chain links TRBV2 to TRBJ2-5, with 9 bases matching TRBD1. Germline CDR1 reads SNHLY; CDR2 reads FYNNEI. With V trimmed by 5 bases and J by 5 bases, 9 bases remained unmatched. The CDR3 consists of 15 residues. This CDR3 reads CASSLEQGARETQYF. The CDR3 region has the DNA TGTGCCAGCAGTTTAGAACAGGGGGCGCGGGAGACCCAGTACTTC.

This clonotype was seen many times. J is TRBJ2-1 and V is TRBV2; the D gene is possibly TRBD2 (5 bases). The V end was cut by 4 bases, the J end by 0 bases, with 10 bases between. CDR3 length equals 15 residues. Germline V gives CDR1 SNHLY, CDR2 FYNNEI. Here the CDR3 reads CASSGLAGSYNEQFF. CDR3 nucleotide sequence: TGTGCCAGCAGTGGACTGGCGGGCTCCTACAATGAGCAGTTCTTC. The full variable domain, with the rest looked up from reference TRBV2 and TRBJ2-1, is EPEVTQTPSHQVTQMGQEVILRCVPISNHLYFYWYRQILGQKVEFLVSFYNNEISEKSEIFDDQFSVERPDGSNFTLKIRSTKLEDSAMYFCASSGLAGSYNEQFFGPGTRLTVL.

Many counts were recorded for this clonotype. The CDR3 DNA follows: TGTGCCAGTAGTATTCTGGCGGGGTTCTCCTACAATGAGCAGTTCTTC. Protein: CASSILAGFSYNEQFF. The chain has TRBV19 and TRBJ2-1; a possible D gene is TRBD2 (6 bases). The germline V gene has CDR1 LNHDA and CDR2 SQIVND (reference sequence). CDR3 size: 16 residues. V lost 3 bases and J 0 bases, leaving 12 bases between the germline ends.

This clonotype turned up a few times. The genes are TRBV11-1 and TRBJ1-1; D not certain. The CDR3 runs 15 residues. The germline gives CDR1 SGHAT, CDR2 FQDESV (reference sequence). Between the trimmed V and J ends, which lost 5 bases and 5 bases, there was a span of 18 bases. CDR3 coding DNA: TGTGCCAGCAGCCAAGAGTCATTACAGAGAACTGAAGCTTTCTTT. Its translation: CASSQESLQRTEAFF.

This clonotype was observed at least ten times. This chain joins TRBV7-2 and TRBJ2-1; 10 nucleotides line up with TRBD2. This CDR3 comprises 15 residues. The ends lost 7 bases at V and 7 bases at J; junction bases unmatched: 10. Looked up from germline, CDR1 is SGHTA and CDR2 is FQGNSA. DNA for the CDR3: TGTGCCAGCACCGAGCTAGCGGGAGTGCGTAATGAGCAGTTCTTC. Its protein product is CASTELAGVRNEQFF.

The sample holds a few counts of this clonotype. The chain links TRBV20-1 to TRBJ2-1; 14 nucleotides match TRBD2. The CDR3 has 17 residues. Germline V gene sequence: CDR1 DFQATT, CDR2 SNEGSKA (reference sequence). V shed 6 bases and J 4 bases; nucleotides not matched to a gene: 11. CDR3 in amino acids: CSAAGLAGDMYYNEQFF. The CDR3 DNA sequence: TGCAGTGCCGCGGGACTAGCGGGAGACATGTATTACAATGAGCAGTTCTTC.

This clonotype was counted at least ten times. The chain links TRBV7-2 to TRBJ2-5; the match to TRBD2 covers 9 bases. The CDR3 is 14 amino acids. J gave up 4 bases and V 1 base, and 1 base lay outside the gene matches. CDR1 and CDR2 from the germline V gene are SGHTA and FQGNSA. The CDR3 loop is CASSLGAGGETQYF. The CDR3 DNA reads TGTGCCAGCAGCTTAGGAGCGGGAGGAGAGACCCAGTACTTC.

This chain connects TRBV9 to TRBJ1-2; no clear D. Trimming removed 4 bases at V and 4 bases at J, with 17 bases between. The CDR3 is made up of 15 amino acids. Germline CDR1 and CDR2: SGDLS and YYNGEE. DNA for the CDR3: TGTGCCAGCAGCCCTCCCCGTCGGGATCTCTATGGCTACACCTTC. The encoded protein is CASSPPRRDLYGYTF.

This clonotype showed up many times. V gene TRBV20-1 combines with J gene TRBJ2-4; 11 bases line up with TRBD1. V shed 6 bases and J 0 bases; nucleotides not matched to a gene: 4. This CDR3 has 15 residues. Germline V lookup: CDR1 DFQATT, CDR2 SNEGSKA (reference sequence). The CDR3 sequence: CSARTGGLAKNIQYF. In nucleotides, the CDR3 is TGCAGTGCACGGACAGGGGGCCTAGCCAAAAACATTCAGTACTTC.